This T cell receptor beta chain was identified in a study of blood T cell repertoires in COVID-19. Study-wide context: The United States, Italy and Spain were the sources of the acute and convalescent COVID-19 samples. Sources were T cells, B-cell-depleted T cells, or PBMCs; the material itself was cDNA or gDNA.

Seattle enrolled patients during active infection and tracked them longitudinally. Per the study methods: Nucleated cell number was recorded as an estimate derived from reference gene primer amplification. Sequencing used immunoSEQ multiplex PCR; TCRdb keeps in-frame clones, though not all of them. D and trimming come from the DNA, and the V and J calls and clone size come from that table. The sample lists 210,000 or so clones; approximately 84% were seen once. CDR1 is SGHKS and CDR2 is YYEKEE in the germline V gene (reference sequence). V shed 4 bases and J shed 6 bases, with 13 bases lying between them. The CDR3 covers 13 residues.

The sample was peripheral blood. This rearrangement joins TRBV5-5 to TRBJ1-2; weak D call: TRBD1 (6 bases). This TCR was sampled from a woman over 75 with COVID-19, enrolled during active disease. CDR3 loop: CASSHMGANGYTF. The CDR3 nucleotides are TGTGCCAGCAGCCACATGGGGGCAAATGGCTACACCTTC. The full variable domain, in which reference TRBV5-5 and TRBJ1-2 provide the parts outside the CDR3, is DAGVTQSPTHLIKTRGQQVTLRCSPISGHKSVSWYQQVLGQGPQFIFQYYEKEERGRGNFPDRFSARQFPNYSSELNVNALLLGDSALYLCASSHMGANGYTFGSGTRLTVV.